This T cell receptor (beta chain) was sequenced for a study of T cell repertoires in ileal Crohn's disease. Adults with ileal or ileocolonic Crohn's disease and an indication for resection were eligible. This CDR3 is 13 amino acids long. V dropped 2 bases and J dropped 4 bases, with 10 bases sitting between them. From germline, CDR1 is SGHTS and CDR2 YDEGEE. Sequenced by immunoSEQ multiplex PCR; TCRdb stores in-frame clones only, minus some. Here the sample spans about 14,000 clones, roughly 80% being singletons. The sequencing input was ileal tissue. This sequence was found in an adult with Crohn's disease. V gene TRBV5-8 combines with J gene TRBJ2-7, with a possible D match to TRBD1 (6 bases). The CDR3 sequence is CASSFGQMYEQYF. The CDR3 DNA reads as TGTGCCAGCAGCTTCGGACAGATGTACGAGCAGTACTTC.